This T cell receptor beta chain originates from a study of human T cells and chemical hapten exposure. The CDR3 runs 12 residues. Time point indicated: patch test 2, 6 weeks after DPC sensitization. The treatment is: therapeutic diphenylcyclopropenone sensitization with weekly scalp DPC. At least ten counts were recorded for this clonotype. One junction end disagrees with the germline gene, perhaps due to a read error. TCRdb re-called the RACE reads through MiXCR, storing one row per CDR3 protein. The repertoire holds 84,000 or so distinct CDR3 sequences, with approximately 10% as singletons. This TCR was recovered from a woman between 25 and 40 years old with alopecia areata. Some clones in this sample may be carry-over from other donors' samples. The specimen comprised whole blood, sampled in connection with sensitization to the hapten diphenylcyclopropenone (DPC). The chain has TRBV12-3 or TRBV12-4 and TRBJ1-1, with TRBD1 matching 8 bases. In DNA, the CDR3 is TGTGCCAGCAGTTTATGGCAGGGGGCTGCGTCGTTT. This gives the protein CASSLWQGAASF.